The 24 T cell receptor beta chains reported below all come from one sample, sequenced in a study of T cell responses to AZD1222 COVID-19 vaccine. TCRdb keeps only in-frame clones here, not all; method: immunoSEQ multiplex PCR. This table has 180,000 or so clones, roughly 94% appearing once. The material sequenced was peripheral blood, taken on day 0 of AZD1222 vaccination. The origin of the receptors is an adult in good health.

This chain connects TRBV5-6 to TRBJ1-5; D is unclear. CDR1 is SGHDT, CDR2 YYEEEE, per germline. The CDR3 contains 15 residues. V was trimmed by 4 bases and J by 7 bases, leaving 18 bases between them. This chain's CDR3 is CASSPSFGEGQPQHF. CDR3 in DNA: TGTGCCAGCAGCCCCTCCTTCGGAGAGGGCCAGCCCCAGCATTTT.

The chain joins TRBV11-3 to TRBJ2-1, with 8 bases identical to TRBD2. J lost 3 bases, V lost 5 bases, and 9 bases had no gene match. The CDR3 is 16 amino acids. From germline, CDR1 is SGHNT and CDR2 YENEEA. CDR3 DNA: TGTGCCAGCAGCCCCAACAAGCGGGAGCACTACAATGAGCAGTTCTTC. This sequence encodes CASSPNKREHYNEQFF.

The V call is TRBV9, the J call TRBJ1-5, with a tentative D call TRBD1 (5 bases). Looked up from germline, CDR1 is SGDLS and CDR2 is YYNGEE. V dropped 0 bases and J dropped 5 bases, with 12 bases sitting between them. The CDR3 has 15 amino acids. The CDR3 loop is CASSVGGPGDQPQHF. CDR3 in DNA: TGTGCCAGCAGCGTAGGGGGCCCCGGAGATCAGCCCCAGCATTTT.

The V call is TRBV5-1, the J call TRBJ2-5; the D gene is possibly TRBD2 (6 bases). The CDR3 totals 15 residues. Germline values: CDR1 SGHRS, CDR2 YFSETQ. The V end lost 1 base, the J end lost 2 bases, and 12 bases lay between the germline ends. The CDR3 DNA is TGCGCCAGCAGCTTGATGGGGGGTCCTCAAGAGACCCAGTACTTC. Residues: CASSLMGGPQETQYF.

The rearrangement joins TRBV4-1 to TRBJ1-4, with D unclear. The length of the CDR3 is 13 residues. Germline V lookup: CDR1 MGHRA, CDR2 YSYEKL. V lost 3 bases and J lost 7, with 9 bases in between. The CDR3 sequence: CASSQLRFEKLFF. CDR3 nucleotides: TGCGCCAGCAGCCAGCTAAGGTTTGAAAAACTGTTTTTT.

This chain joins TRBV5-1 and TRBJ2-5; D might be TRBD2 (6 bases). The CDR3 is made up of 13 amino acids. The germline CDR1 and CDR2 sequences are SGHRS and YFSETQ. V was cut by 6 bases and J by 3 bases, with 12 bases left in between. The CDR3 bases are TGCGCCAGCACCCCTTGGGGGGAAGAGACCCAGTACTTC. Protein product: CASTPWGEETQYF.

The CDR3 region is CAGGQGNEKLFF. The CDR3 nucleotides read TGTGCCGGGGGACAGGGTAATGAAAAACTGTTTTTT. This rearrangement joins TRBV7-9 to TRBJ1-4; 9 bases are a match to TRBD1. V shed 11 bases, J shed 4 bases, and the junction held 2 bases outside the gene matches. CDR1 is SEHNR, CDR2 FQNEAQ, per germline (reference sequence). The CDR3 covers 12 residues.

V is TRBV11-1 and J is TRBJ2-1; D ambiguous. The germline V and J ends were trimmed by 3 bases and 4 bases, with 13 bases remaining between them. In germline, CDR1 is SGHAT, CDR2 FQDESV (reference sequence). CDR3 length: 15 residues. The CDR3 nucleotides read TGTGCCAGCAGCTTTGAAAGCGACCCTTACAATGAGCAGTTCTTC. It codes for CASSFESDPYNEQFF. The whole variable domain, filled in from reference TRBV11-1 and TRBJ2-1, reads EAEVAQSPRYKITEKSQAVAFWCDPISGHATLYWYRQILGQGPELLVQFQDESVVDDSQLPKDRFSAERLKGVDSTLKIQPAELGDSAMYLCASSFESDPYNEQFFGPGTRLTVL.

The V call is TRBV19, the J call TRBJ1-5; no reliable D call. Germline V gene lookup returns CDR1 LNHDA and CDR2 SQIVND (reference sequence). The V and J ends lost 7 bases and 5 bases respectively, with 9 bases between them. CDR3 length equals 12 residues. CDR3 sequence: CASKGRDQPQHF. Here the CDR3 DNA reads TGTGCCAGTAAAGGTAGAGATCAGCCCCAGCATTTT.

This chain joins TRBV28 and TRBJ2-7; possible D gene TRBD1, 6 bases. V was trimmed by 6 bases and J by 0 bases, leaving 18 bases between them. CDR3 length: 16 amino acids. Per germline, CDR1 MDHEN and CDR2 SYDVKM. CDR3 loop: CASRPTGIIGSYEQYF. The CDR3 nucleotides read TGTGCCAGCAGGCCTACAGGGATAATCGGCTCCTACGAGCAGTACTTC.

The chain couples TRBV4-1 to TRBJ2-1; possible D gene TRBD2, 5 bases. Trimming shortened V by 3 bases and J by 8 bases, and 26 bases separated the two germline ends. Germline loops: CDR1 MGHRA, CDR2 YSYEKL. This CDR3 is 18 amino acids long. The CDR3 nucleotides read TGCGCCAGCAGCCATCCCACCCCTTTTGAACGTAGCGTCGATGAGCAGTTCTTC. Its translation is CASSHPTPFERSVDEQFF.

This sequence joins TRBV5-1 and TRBJ2-5, with D unresolved. V was cut by 2 bases and J by 3 bases, with 8 bases left in between. This CDR3 region has 13 residues. Germline CDR1 reads SGHRS; CDR2 reads YFSETQ. CDR3 loop: CASSFGPEETQYF. CDR3 coding DNA: TGCGCCAGCAGCTTTGGGCCTGAAGAGACCCAGTACTTC.

The rearrangement joins TRBV5-4 to TRBJ2-2; D is possibly TRBD1 (5 bases). Germline lookup yields CDR1 SGHNT and CDR2 YYREEE (reference sequence). The V and J ends lost 4 bases and 1 base respectively, with 11 bases between them. The CDR3 runs 15 residues. In nucleotides, the CDR3 is TGTGCCAGCAGCACAATACAGGAGAACACCGGGGAGCTGTTTTTT. It translates to CASSTIQENTGELFF.

This rearrangement joins TRBV9 to TRBJ1-6; no definite D call. CDR1 SGDLS and CDR2 YYNGEE come from the germline V gene. The V and J ends lost 2 bases and 10 bases respectively, with 7 bases between them. The CDR3 runs to 12 residues. The CDR3 sequence is CASSVMGSPLHF. The DNA of the CDR3 is TGTGCCAGCAGCGTTATGGGGTCACCCCTCCACTTT.

The chain combines TRBV10-3 with TRBJ1-5; no clear D. The CDR3 covers 12 residues. V shed 3 bases and J shed 6 bases, with 6 bases lying between them. Germline V gene data show CDR1 as ENHRY and CDR2 as SYGVKD. The CDR3 loop reads CAISEPPQPQHF. The CDR3 coding sequence is TGTGCCATCAGTGAACCCCCTCAGCCCCAGCATTTT.

Of note for this clone: At one of its ends the junction is not consistent with the germline gene, which may arise from a read error. V usage is TRBV28 and J usage is TRBJ1-3; tentative D call: TRBD1 (5 bases). The germline V gene encodes CDR1 MDHEN and CDR2 SYDVKM. The CDR3 length is 14 residues. For the CDR3, the DNA is TGTGCCAGCACCCCAACTGGGGAGTCTAGGGGATTGGATTTT. It yields the protein CASTPTGESRGLDF. The full variable domain, its missing parts supplied by reference TRBV28 and TRBJ1-3, is DVKVTQSSRYLVKRTGEKVFLECVQDMDHENMFWYRQDPGLGLRLIYFSYDVKMKEKGDIPEGYSVSREKKERFSLILESASTNQTSMYLCASTPTGESRGLDFGEGSWLTVV.

J is TRBJ2-1 and V is TRBV27; D is uncertain. V was trimmed by 0 bases and J by 0 bases, leaving 9 bases between them. The germline CDR1 and CDR2 sequences are MNHEY and SMNVEV (reference sequence). The length of the CDR3 is 16 residues. The CDR3 bases are TGTGCCAGCAGTTTATCAGTAGTGAGCTCCTACAATGAGCAGTTCTTC. This sequence encodes CASSLSVVSSYNEQFF.

The genes are TRBV7-9 and TRBJ2-7, with no clear D. V lost 6 bases and J lost 7, with 13 bases in between. This CDR3 has 12 residues. Looked up from germline, CDR1 is SEHNR and CDR2 is FQNEAQ (reference sequence). CDR3 sequence (DNA): TGTGCCAGCAGGACACTCCGGAATGAGCAGTACTTC. It yields the protein CASRTLRNEQYF.

This chain joins TRBV6-5 and TRBJ1-1; D is undetermined. Germline CDR1 reads MNHEY; CDR2 reads SVGAGI. Trimming took off 6 bases at V and 0 bases at J, with 5 bases between the two ends. The CDR3 has 12 residues. The DNA of the CDR3 is TGTGCCAGCAGGGCGATGAACACTGAAGCTTTCTTT. Protein: CASRAMNTEAFF.

This clone appeared once. The V gene is TRBV5-1, the J gene TRBJ1-1; D unclear. The CDR3 covers 15 residues. In germline, CDR1 is SGHRS, CDR2 YFSETQ. The V gene lost 4 bases and the J gene lost 5 bases, with 18 bases spanning the gap. DNA for the CDR3: TGCGCCAGCAGCCCACATGAGGGAAGGGTAACTGAAGCTTTCTTT. This translates into CASSPHEGRVTEAFF.

The chain's CDR3 is CASSWQGGTDTGELFF. The DNA for the CDR3 is TGTGCCAGCAGCTGGCAGGGGGGGACCGACACCGGGGAGCTGTTTTTT. V usage is TRBV3-1 (or the pseudogene TRBV3-2) and J usage is TRBJ2-2; D possibly uses TRBD1 or TRBD2 (7 bases each). Trimming took off 5 bases at V and 3 bases at J, with 16 bases between the two ends. Germline V CDR1 and CDR2: LGHDT, YNNKEL (reference sequence). The CDR3 is 16 residues long.

The chain joins TRBV7-8 to TRBJ1-5; D is unclear. The CDR3 extends over 15 amino acids. Between the trimmed V and J ends, which lost 2 bases and 4 bases, there was a span of 12 bases. CDR1 is SGHVS, CDR2 FQNEAQ, per germline. CDR3 nucleotides: TGTGCCAGCAGCTTAAGTAAGACCGATAATCAGCCCCAGCATTTT. Encoded protein: CASSLSKTDNQPQHF.

CDR3 in amino acids: CASSGDRGFVTQYF. The CDR3 DNA reads TGTGCCAGCAGTGGGGACAGGGGGTTTGTGACCCAGTACTTC. The rearrangement uses TRBV2 and TRBJ2-5, with 11 bases fitting TRBD1. The CDR3 is 14 amino acids. The trim removed 4 bases at V and 7 bases at J, leaving 5 bases unmatched. The germline V gene has CDR1 SNHLY and CDR2 FYNNEI.

V is TRBV2 and J is TRBJ2-7; D is possibly TRBD1 (6 bases). Germline loops: CDR1 SNHLY, CDR2 FYNNEI. Trimming cost V 6 bases and J 7 bases, with 19 bases left between them. This CDR3 spans 14 amino acids. CDR3 protein: CASSRASPRGEQYF. The CDR3 DNA sequence: TGTGCCAGCAGCAGGGCCTCCCCGAGGGGGGAGCAGTACTTC.